These 19 T cell receptor beta chains came from one sample sequenced in a study of T cell changes during pregnancy in multiple sclerosis. The data were produced by immunoSEQ multiplex PCR, yet TCRdb's version contains in-frame clones alone and is incomplete. Of about 68,000 clones listed, roughly nine tenths were seen once; the top ten hold around 1.5%. The specimen comprised peripheral blood, sampled in the third trimester of pregnancy. The receptors were gathered from a female donor with multiple sclerosis, enrolled in a pregnancy study.

CDR3 amino acids: CASRFVQGYSEQYF. CDR3 in DNA: TGTGCCAGCAGATTTGTACAGGGGTATAGCGAGCAGTACTTC. This chain connects TRBV27 to TRBJ2-7, with 7 nucleotides matching TRBD1. V shed 6 bases and J 6 bases; nucleotides not matched to a gene: 11. This CDR3 comprises 14 residues. Germline assignment: CDR1 MNHEY and CDR2 SMNVEV (reference sequence).

The gene calls are TRBV11-2 and TRBJ2-5; 8 nucleotides align to TRBD1. This CDR3 has 15 amino acids. The germline V gene encodes CDR1 SGHAT and CDR2 FQNNGV. The trim removed 5 bases at V and 4 bases at J, leaving 9 bases unmatched. The CDR3 sequence is CASSPRQGAGETQYF. Written as DNA, the CDR3 is TGTGCCAGCAGCCCCCGGCAGGGGGCAGGAGAGACCCAGTACTTC.

This chain uses TRBV19 with TRBJ1-2; the match to TRBD1 covers 9 bases. This CDR3 has 15 residues. Trimming cost V 3 bases and J 4 bases; bases outside gene matches: 6. Germline CDR1 LNHDA, CDR2 SQIVND (reference sequence). CDR3 DNA sequence: TGTGCCAGTAGTATCGCAGGGGGACAGGGCTATGGCTACACCTTC. Translated: CASSIAGGQGYGYTF. Full variable domain (outside the CDR3, taken from reference TRBV19 and TRBJ1-2): DGGITQSPKYLFRKEGQNVTLSCEQNLNHDAMYWYRQDPGQGLRLIYYSQIVNDFQKGDIAEGYSVSREKKESFPLTVTSAQKNPTAFYLCASSIAGGQGYGYTFGSGTRLTVV.

The rearrangement links TRBV5-1 to TRBJ2-7, with a tentative D call TRBD1 (5 bases). Trimming took off 0 bases at V and 4 bases at J, with 11 bases between the two ends. Germline CDR1 and CDR2: SGHRS and YFSETQ. The CDR3 spans 14 residues. CDR3 nucleotides: TGCGCCAGCAGCTTGGAGGGGCCTATATACGAGCAGTACTTC. It encodes CASSLEGPIYEQYF.

This clone appeared a single time. The rearrangement joins TRBV11-2 to TRBJ1-6; 10 bases are a match to TRBD1. This CDR3 is 17 amino acids long. The trim removed 8 bases at V and 5 bases at J, leaving 12 bases unmatched. Germline CDR1 and CDR2: SGHAT and FQNNGV. Here the CDR3 reads CASDRTGGWSNNSPLHF. The CDR3 bases are TGTGCCAGCGATAGGACAGGGGGTTGGTCAAATAATTCACCCCTCCACTTT.

This clone was observed once. The chain uses TRBV5-5 and TRBJ1-2; 7 nucleotides align to TRBD1. CDR3 length: 14 amino acids. The V gene's germline CDR1 is SGHKS and CDR2 YYEKEE (reference sequence). V shed 4 bases, J shed 3 bases, and the junction held 6 bases outside the gene matches. The chain's CDR3 is CASSLQGEDYGYTF. The CDR3 DNA reads TGTGCCAGCAGCCTCCAGGGGGAGGACTATGGCTACACCTTC.

The chain joins TRBV11-1 to TRBJ2-1; D is perhaps TRBD2 (6 bases). The CDR3 consists of 14 residues. Germline CDR1 SGHAT, CDR2 FQDESV (reference sequence). V was pared by 5 bases and J by 7 bases, with 15 bases between. The CDR3 DNA follows: TGTGCCAGCAGCGGGGTGGAGGGTTCGAATGAGCAGTTCTTC. This encodes CASSGVEGSNEQFF.

The chain links TRBV2 to TRBJ2-2, with 7 bases matching TRBD2. Germline CDR1 and CDR2: SNHLY and FYNNEI. After removal of 9 bases from V and 3 bases from J, the junction contained 7 bases not matched to a gene. This CDR3 is built from 14 residues. In nucleotides, the CDR3 is TGTGCCAGGGAAGCGGGAACCTACACCGGGGAGCTGTTTTTT. Translating it yields CAREAGTYTGELFF.

The rearrangement joins TRBV7-6 to TRBJ1-5; D unclear. Trimming left V 4 bases short and J 3 bases short, with 7 bases between. The CDR3 extends over 13 amino acids. Germline lookup yields CDR1 SGHVS and CDR2 FNYEAQ. The CDR3 sequence: CASSSRVNQPQHF. The DNA for the CDR3 is TGTGCCAGCAGCTCTCGGGTCAATCAGCCCCAGCATTTT.

V gene TRBV30 combines with J gene TRBJ1-2, with a possible D match to TRBD1 (6 bases). Trimming removed 4 bases from V and 7 bases from J, with 19 bases in between. The CDR3 consists of 14 residues. Germline V CDR1 and CDR2: GTSNPN, SVGIG (reference sequence). In nucleotides, the CDR3 is TGTGCCTGGACCCTACCGGGGGGCTGGAGTGGCTACACCTTC. As protein: CAWTLPGGWSGYTF.

The chain has TRBV18 and TRBJ1-1; TRBD1 might be the D (5 bases). Trimming left V 5 bases short and J 4 bases short, with 14 bases between. CDR3 length equals 14 residues. CDR1 is KGHSH, CDR2 LQKENI, per germline. The CDR3 protein is CASSSGSGGTEAFF. CDR3 DNA sequence: TGTGCCAGCTCATCCGGCTCGGGGGGCACTGAAGCTTTCTTT.

The CDR3 loop reads CASSQVPGGRDTGELFF. In nucleotides, the CDR3 is TGCGCCAGCAGCCAAGTCCCCGGGGGGCGGGACACCGGGGAGCTGTTTTTT. The gene calls are TRBV4-3 and TRBJ2-2, with D possibly being TRBD2 (7 bases). Germline CDR1 LGHNA, CDR2 YSLEER. CDR3 length: 17 amino acids. The V gene lost 1 base and the J gene lost 3 bases, with 15 bases spanning the gap.

This rearrangement joins TRBV5-4 to TRBJ2-2, with D perhaps matching TRBD1 (6 bases). The germline V gene has CDR1 SGHNT and CDR2 YYREEE (reference sequence). This CDR3 spans 14 amino acids. V lost 2 bases, J lost 4 bases, and 9 bases lay in between. For the CDR3, the DNA is TGTGCCAGCAGCTTACAGGGTTTCACCGGGGAGCTGTTTTTT. This codes for CASSLQGFTGELFF.

Notes on this clone: Relative to the germline gene, one junction end is altered; a read error may explain this. The chain combines TRBV7-3 with TRBJ2-3; TRBD2 matches 9 bases. CDR3 length: 15 amino acids. CDR1 and CDR2 from the germline V gene are SGHTA and FQGTGA. The CDR3 here is CASSLTGTSTDTQYF. The CDR3 DNA sequence: TGTGCCAGCAGCTTAACCGGGACTAGCACTGATACGCAGTATTTT.

The chain carries TRBV14 and TRBJ2-1; 10 bases line up with TRBD1. V was pared by 5 bases and J by 8 bases, with 9 bases of the junction left unmatched. There are 15 residues in the CDR3. Germline loops: CDR1 SGHDN, CDR2 FVKESK. The CDR3 is CASSVGTGVFDEQFF. DNA for the CDR3: TGTGCCAGCAGCGTCGGGACAGGGGTGTTCGATGAGCAGTTCTTC.

The rearrangement joins TRBV7-2 to TRBJ1-5; tentative D call: TRBD1 (6 bases). Trimming left V 1 base short and J 4 bases short, with 11 bases between. Germline V gene lookup returns CDR1 SGHTA and CDR2 FQGNSA. This CDR3 spans 15 amino acids. In DNA, the CDR3 is TGTGCCAGCAGCTTAGGGGCAGGGGTGAATCAGCCCCAGCATTTT. Translated, it gives CASSLGAGVNQPQHF. Together with reference TRBV7-2 and TRBJ1-5, the CDR3 gives the full variable domain: GAGVSQSPSNKVTEKGKDVELRCDPISGHTALYWYRQSLGQGLEFLIYFQGNSAPDKSGLPSDRFSAERTGGSVSTLTIQRTQQEDSAVYLCASSLGAGVNQPQHFGDGTRLSIL.

This clone has only one observation. V usage is TRBV27 and J usage is TRBJ2-1; D perhaps matches TRBD2 (6 bases). With 6 bases removed from V and 0 bases from J, the gap between germline ends came to 15 bases. This CDR3 is 16 amino acids long. Germline assignment: CDR1 MNHEY and CDR2 SMNVEV (reference sequence). Here the CDR3 DNA reads TGTGCCAGCAGGGACACCTACGGGAGCTCCTACAATGAGCAGTTCTTC. It translates to CASRDTYGSSYNEQFF.

This chain connects TRBV19 to TRBJ1-1, with D perhaps matching TRBD1 (5 bases). The germline gives CDR1 LNHDA, CDR2 SQIVND (reference sequence). The length of the CDR3 is 13 residues. V dropped 5 bases and J dropped 1 base, with 8 bases sitting between them. The CDR3, as DNA: TGTGCCAGTAGTCGACAGTCGAACACTGAAGCTTTCTTT. Translated: CASSRQSNTEAFF. The variable domain in full, with the rest retrieved from reference TRBV19 and TRBJ1-1, is DGGITQSPKYLFRKEGQNVTLSCEQNLNHDAMYWYRQDPGQGLRLIYYSQIVNDFQKGDIAEGYSVSREKKESFPLTVTSAQKNPTAFYLCASSRQSNTEAFFGQGTRLTVV.

The CDR3 reads CSSFDSLAYNEQFF. The CDR3 nucleotides read TGCAGCTCCTTCGACAGTTTAGCCTACAATGAGCAGTTCTTC. V gene TRBV29-1 combines with J gene TRBJ2-1, with D possibly TRBD1 on 5 matching bases. V was pared by 8 bases and J by 2 bases, with 16 bases between. The germline gives CDR1 SQVTM, CDR2 ANQGSEA. The CDR3 runs 14 residues.